These T cell receptor beta chains were read from a single sample in a study of blood T cell repertoires in COVID-19. Assay used: immunoSEQ multiplex PCR; TCRdb lists only in-frame clones, some missing. The sample includes about 360,000 clones, more than 85% of them seen just once. The sequenced sample consisted of peripheral blood. The receptors here all came from a human donor in a cohort sampled during active COVID-19. CDR3s include the opening cysteine and the closing phenylalanine or tryptophan. The order of the fields is J gene, V gene, clone size, D gene, CDR3 DNA, CDR3 protein. The D gene is left open where the match is weak. Not every row has a clone size; where given, it reads once, few, many or a size class.

TRBJ2-5	TRBV5-4	NA	TRBD1	TGTGCCAGCAGCTTGGGGACAGGGGCTGGGGAGACCCAGTACTTC	CASSLGTGAGETQYF
TRBJ2-2	TRBV19	NA	NA	TGTGCCAGTAGTATTGGAGACGGCACCGGGGAGCTGTTTTTT	CASSIGDGTGELFF
TRBJ2-5	TRBV5-1	NA	TRBD2	TGCGCCAGCAGCTTGGGACTAGCGGGAGAAGGAGAGACCCAGTACTTC	CASSLGLAGEGETQYF
TRBJ1-2	TRBV5-1	NA	NA	TGCGCCAGCAGCCCCCCGGGGGGGCTTGGCTACACCTTC	CASSPPGGLGYTF
TRBJ1-6	TRBV18	NA	NA	TGTGCCAGCTCTCGGGAAAGTTCACCCCTCCACTTT	CASSRESSPLHF
TRBJ2-5	TRBV6-5	NA	TRBD1	TGTGCCAGCAGGACAGGGGACGGGGAGACCCAGTACTTC	CASRTGDGETQYF
TRBJ2-7	TRBV7-2	NA	TRBD2	TGTGCCAGCAGCTTCCAGGGGACTAGCGGGACCGAGCAGTACTTC	CASSFQGTSGTEQYF
TRBJ2-7	TRBV2	NA	NA	TGTGCCAGCAGTCCTCCGGGACACCCATCCTACGAGCAGTACTTC	CASSPPGHPSYEQYF
TRBJ2-2	TRBV10-3	NA	TRBD2	TGTGCCATCAGTGAGCCGGGACTAGCGGGGTCCGGGGAGCTGTTTTTT	CAISEPGLAGSGELFF
TRBJ1-2	TRBV7-2	NA	TRBD1	TGTGCCAGCAGCCTCCGCTCCGGGACAGGGGGCTCGTCATCTTATGGCTACACCTTC	CASSLRSGTGGSSSYGYTF
TRBJ2-7	TRBV28	NA	TRBD1	TGTGCCAGCAGTCCCCCGGGGGACAGGATCTTGGACCCGGAGCAGTACTTC	CASSPPGDRILDPEQYF
TRBJ2-5	TRBV5-1	NA	TRBD2	TGCGCCAGCAGCCCTTCCACTAGCGGGAGGGGAGAGACCCAGTACTTC	CASSPSTSGRGETQYF
TRBJ1-5	TRBV19	NA	TRBD1	TGTGCCAGTAGTATGGAACGGGGGGGACAGGGTATAGGGCAGCCCCAGCATTTT	CASSMERGGQGIGQPQHF
TRBJ2-1	TRBV9	NA	NA	TGTGCCAGCAGCGTAGTGAGTGTGGGAGAGGTGTTCTTC	CASSVVSVGEVFF
TRBJ1-2	TRBV2	NA	NA	TGTGCCAGCAGTGAAGCGCTTCGGGCAGGGGATGGCTACACCTTC	CASSEALRAGDGYTF
TRBJ1-6	TRBV19	once	NA	TGTGCCAGTAGTTTCGCGGGGCTTAATTCACCCCTCCACTTT	CASSFAGLNSPLHF
TRBJ2-3	TRBV9	NA	NA	TGTGCCAGCAGCGTAGGTAGCGGCACAGATACGCAGTATTTT	CASSVGSGTDTQYF
TRBJ2-7	TRBV7-2	NA	NA	TGTGCCAGCAGAGCAAGCGGTACCTACGAGCAGTACTTC	CASRASGTYEQYF
TRBJ2-7	TRBV7-3	once	TRBD2	TGTGCCAGCAGCACAGGGACTAGCGGGGCCGAGCAGTACTTC	CASSTGTSGAEQYF
TRBJ1-5	TRBV9	NA	NA	TGTGCCAGCAGCCCTTCTGCGGGGGGAAATCAGCCCCAGCATTTT	CASSPSAGGNQPQHF
TRBJ2-5	TRBV6-1	NA	NA	TGTGCCAGCAGTGACATGGGACTCAGAGGAGAGACCCAGTACTTC	CASSDMGLRGETQYF
TRBJ1-1	TRBV19	NA	NA	TGTGCCAGTAGTCCGGGGGACTCGAAGATCACTGAAGCTTTCTTT	CASSPGDSKITEAFF
TRBJ1-5	TRBV7-8	NA	TRBD1	TGTGCCAGCAGTCGAAACAGGGGGCAGGGTCAGCCCCAGCATTTT	CASSRNRGQGQPQHF
TRBJ2-5	TRBV10-3	NA	TRBD2	TGTGCCATCAGTGATTCGGGGGGGGAGACCCAGTACTTC	CAISDSGGETQYF
TRBJ2-1	TRBV4-1	NA	TRBD2	TGCGCCAGCAGCCAAGGCCCACTAGCGGGAGGCCCCAACCTAAATGAGCAGTTCTTC	CASSQGPLAGGPNLNEQFF
TRBJ2-2	TRBV27	NA	NA	TGTGCCAGCAGTTTTGGTTCGGGAACAGGGTGGACCGGGGAGCTGTTTTTT	CASSFGSGTGWTGELFF
TRBJ2-5	TRBV28	NA	NA	TGTGCCAGCAGTTTCTCTGGGGCTAGCGAAGAGACCCAGTACTTC	CASSFSGASEETQYF
TRBJ1-3	TRBV4-1	NA	NA	TGCGCCAGCAGCCAAGAAGTGAGGTTTCACTCTGGAAACACCATATATTTT	CASSQEVRFHSGNTIYF
TRBJ1-6	TRBV30	NA	NA	TGTGCCTGGAGCGCTGAGGCCTATAATTCACCCCTCCACTTT	CAWSAEAYNSPLHF
TRBJ1-2	TRBV20-1	NA	NA	TGCAGTTCATTAACGGACTATGGCTACACCTTC	CSSLTDYGYTF
TRBJ1-3	TRBV5-1	NA	NA	TGCGCCAGCAGCTTGAGTCCGGGTATCTCTGGAAACACCATATATTTT	CASSLSPGISGNTIYF
TRBJ1-2	TRBV6-2/TRBV6-3	NA	NA	TGTGCCAGCACCCCCTTTATAGGGACTAGGCATGGCTACACCTTC	CASTPFIGTRHGYTF
TRBJ2-2	TRBV6-5	NA	NA	TGTGCCAGCAAAAGGGACTCGAACACCGGGGAGCTGTTTTTT	CASKRDSNTGELFF